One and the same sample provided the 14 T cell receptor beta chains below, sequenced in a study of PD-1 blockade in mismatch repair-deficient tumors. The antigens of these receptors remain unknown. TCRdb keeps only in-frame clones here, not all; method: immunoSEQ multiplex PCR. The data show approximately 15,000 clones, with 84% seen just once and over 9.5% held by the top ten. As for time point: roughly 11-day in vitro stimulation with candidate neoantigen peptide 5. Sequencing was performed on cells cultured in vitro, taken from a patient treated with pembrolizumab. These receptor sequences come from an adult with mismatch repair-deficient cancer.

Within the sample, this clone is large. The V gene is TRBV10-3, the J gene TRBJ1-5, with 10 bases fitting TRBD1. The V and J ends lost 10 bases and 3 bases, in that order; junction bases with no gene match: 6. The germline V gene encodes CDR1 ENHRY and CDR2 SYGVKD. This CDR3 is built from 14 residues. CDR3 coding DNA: TGTGCCACCGGGACAGGGGACCCCAATCAGCCCCAGCATTTT. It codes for CATGTGDPNQPQHF.

CDR3 coding DNA: TGTGCCAGCAGCTTAAGGGCTACCGGGAGGGTAAACAATGAGCAGTTCTTC. Its protein is CASSLRATGRVNNEQFF. This chain uses TRBV7-9 with TRBJ2-1; 8 bases agree with TRBD2. CDR3 length equals 17 residues. Germline-derived CDR1 and CDR2 are SEHNR and FQNEAQ (reference sequence). The V gene end was trimmed by 2 bases and the J gene end by 5 bases; junction bases not matched to a gene: 11.

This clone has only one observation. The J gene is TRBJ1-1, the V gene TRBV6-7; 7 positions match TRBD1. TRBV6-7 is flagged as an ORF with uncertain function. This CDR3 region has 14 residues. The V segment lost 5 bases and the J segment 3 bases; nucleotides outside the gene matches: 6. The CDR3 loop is CASSPGTEDTEAFF. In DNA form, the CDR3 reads TGTGCCAGCAGTCCCGGGACAGAAGACACTGAAGCTTTCTTT.

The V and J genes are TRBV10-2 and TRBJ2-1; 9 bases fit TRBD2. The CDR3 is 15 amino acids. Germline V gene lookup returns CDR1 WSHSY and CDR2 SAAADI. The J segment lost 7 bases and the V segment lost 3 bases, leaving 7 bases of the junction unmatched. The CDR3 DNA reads TGCGCCAGCAGTGATGGGGCTAGCGGGACTAATGAGCAGTTCTTC. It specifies CASSDGASGTNEQFF.

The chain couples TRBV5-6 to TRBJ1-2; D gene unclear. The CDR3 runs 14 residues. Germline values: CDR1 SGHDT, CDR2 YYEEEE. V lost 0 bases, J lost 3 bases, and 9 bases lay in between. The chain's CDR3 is CASSLGLTDYGYTF. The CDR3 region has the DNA TGTGCCAGCAGCTTGGGACTGACTGACTATGGCTACACCTTC.

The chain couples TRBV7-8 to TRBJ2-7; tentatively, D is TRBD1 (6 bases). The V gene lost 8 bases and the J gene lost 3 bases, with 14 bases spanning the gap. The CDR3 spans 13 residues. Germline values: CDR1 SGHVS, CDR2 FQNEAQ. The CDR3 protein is CASARGPNYEQYF. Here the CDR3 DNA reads TGTGCCAGCGCCAGGGGTCCTAACTACGAGCAGTACTTC.

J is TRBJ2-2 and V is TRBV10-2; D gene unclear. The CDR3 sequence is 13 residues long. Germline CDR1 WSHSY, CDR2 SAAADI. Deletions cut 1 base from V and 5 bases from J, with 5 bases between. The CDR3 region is CASSEYSTGELFF. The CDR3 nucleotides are TGCGCCAGCAGTGAGTACTCAACCGGGGAGCTGTTTTTT.

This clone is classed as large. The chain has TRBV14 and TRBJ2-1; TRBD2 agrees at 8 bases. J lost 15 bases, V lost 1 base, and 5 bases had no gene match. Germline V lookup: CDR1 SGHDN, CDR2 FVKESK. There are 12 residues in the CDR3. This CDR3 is CASSQAGLGLFF. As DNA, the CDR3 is TGTGCCAGCAGCCAAGCGGGACTAGGTCTGTTCTTC.

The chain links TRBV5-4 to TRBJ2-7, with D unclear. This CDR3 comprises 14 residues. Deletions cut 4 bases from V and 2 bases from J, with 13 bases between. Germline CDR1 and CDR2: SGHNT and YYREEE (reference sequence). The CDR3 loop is CASSAGPWAYEQYF. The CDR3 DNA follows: TGTGCCAGCAGCGCCGGACCGTGGGCCTACGAGCAGTACTTC. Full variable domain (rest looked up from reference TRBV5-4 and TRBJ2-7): ETGVTQSPTHLIKTRGQQVTLRCSSQSGHNTVSWYQQALGQGPQFIFQYYREEENGRGNFPPRFSGLQFPNYSSELNVNALELDDSALYLCASSAGPWAYEQYFGPGTRLTVT.

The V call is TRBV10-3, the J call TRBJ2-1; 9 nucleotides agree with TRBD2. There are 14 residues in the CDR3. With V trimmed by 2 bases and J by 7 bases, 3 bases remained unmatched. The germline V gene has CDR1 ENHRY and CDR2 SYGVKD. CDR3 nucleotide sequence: TGTGCCATCAGTGAGGCTAGCGGGATAAATGAGCAGTTCTTC. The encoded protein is CAISEASGINEQFF.

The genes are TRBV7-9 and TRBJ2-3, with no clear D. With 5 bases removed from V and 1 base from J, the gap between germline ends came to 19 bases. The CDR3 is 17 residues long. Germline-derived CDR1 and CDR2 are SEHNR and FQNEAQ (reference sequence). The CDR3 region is CASSTGFIEARTDTQYF. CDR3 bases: TGTGCCAGCAGCACGGGTTTCATAGAAGCCCGCACAGATACGCAGTATTTT.

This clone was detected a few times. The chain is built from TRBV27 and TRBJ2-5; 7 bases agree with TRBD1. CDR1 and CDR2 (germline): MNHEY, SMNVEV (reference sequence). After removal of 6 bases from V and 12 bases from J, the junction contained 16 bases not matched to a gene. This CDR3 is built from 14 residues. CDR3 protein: CASRFYGTGVPEYF. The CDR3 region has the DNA TGTGCCAGCAGGTTTTACGGAACAGGGGTCCCGGAGTACTTC.

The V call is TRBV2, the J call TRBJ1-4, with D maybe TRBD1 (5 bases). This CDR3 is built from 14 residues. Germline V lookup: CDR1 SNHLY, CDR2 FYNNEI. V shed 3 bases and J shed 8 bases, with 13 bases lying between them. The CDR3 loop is CASSEEGMGEKLFF. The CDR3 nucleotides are TGTGCCAGCAGTGAGGAGGGGATGGGCGAAAAACTGTTTTTT.

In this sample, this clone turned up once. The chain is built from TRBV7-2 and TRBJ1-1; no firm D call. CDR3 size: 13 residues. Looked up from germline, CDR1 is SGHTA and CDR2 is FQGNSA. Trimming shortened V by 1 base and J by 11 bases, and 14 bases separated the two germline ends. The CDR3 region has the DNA TGTGCCAGCAGCTTAGTGGCAGGCCGAGAGGCTTTCTTT. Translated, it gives CASSLVAGREAFF.